The clone carrying this T cell receptor (beta chain) was observed a few times. No antigen is known for it. Reverse transcription of all isolated RNA meant that expressed TCRB transcripts were sequenced. The data were produced by immunoSEQ multiplex PCR, yet TCRdb's version contains in-frame clones alone and is incomplete. The table has tens of thousands of clones, about 49% seen once. This specimen belongs to a study of beta chain features in type 1 diabetes. Germline V gives CDR1 SGHRS, CDR2 YFSETQ. CDR3 size: 16 residues. The V and J ends lost 4 bases and 1 base respectively, with 17 bases between them. Broader study findings: Within patients, naive, central memory and Treg TCRB repertoires seemed more similar than within healthy donors. Moderately but significantly shorter TCRB CDR3s were found in Type 1 diabetes patients in all four CD4+ subsets.

This clonotype was obtained from a man aged 25-45 years with type 1 diabetes. The V gene is TRBV5-1, the J gene TRBJ1-1; maybe TRBD1 (5 bases). Material for sequencing was stem cell memory CD4+ T cells from blood. CDR3 in amino acids: CASSNRRGGQNTEAFF. CDR3 DNA sequence: TGCGCCAGCAGCAACAGGAGGGGCGGGCAGAACACTGAAGCTTTCTTT.